This T cell receptor beta chain was observed in a study of blood T cells in healthy people across ages. Overall study findings and caveats: Naive T cell percentage showed a strong correlation with the diversity of TCR beta.

CDR1 and CDR2 (germline): SQVTM, ANQGSEA. Trimming stripped 7 bases from V and 10 bases from J, with 14 bases between. The CDR3 spans 11 residues. This clonotype was counted only a few times. Its antigen is not known. Together with a sample-barcoded 5' primer, a J-beta primer mix was included in a second PCR lasting roughly 6 to 12 cycles. TCRdb ran MiXCR on the 5' RACE reads and lists one entry per CDR3 protein. The sample yields about 1 million distinct CDR3 sequences, 40% to 45% seen once. Sample: blood. The V call is TRBV29-1, the J call TRBJ2-1; tentative D call: TRBD2 (6 bases). This sequence was found in an older woman in good health. Written as DNA, the CDR3 is TGCAGCGCCCTCGGGGGAAACGAGCAGTTCTTC. Translation gives CSALGGNEQFF.